This is a list of T cell receptor beta chains from one sample in a study of graft-versus-host responses after intestinal transplantation. No antigen has been identified for these receptors. Assay: immunoSEQ multiplex PCR; the TCRdb copy retains only in-frame clones and omits some. The sample lists some 110,000 clones, about nine tenths occurring once. Sequencing used unstimulated CD4+ T cells sorted from spleen or lymph node cells, obtained before intestinal transplant. These receptors came from a human donor who received an intestinal transplant. Each CDR3 is given with its conserved first and last residue. Fields, in order: J gene, clone size, D gene, V gene, CDR3 protein, CDR3 DNA. The D gene is left open where the match is weak. The size of a clone is reported for some rows only, either as once, few or many, or as a class for expanded clones.

TRBJ1-4	once	TRBD1	TRBV18	CASSREGTGNFGANEKLFF	TGTGCCAGCTCCAGGGAAGGGACAGGGAACTTCGGCGCTAATGAAAAACTGTTTTTT
TRBJ2-1	-	-	TRBV21-1	CASSIRLRTSGGGQQFF	TGTGCCAGCAGCATACGCTTACGGACTAGCGGGGGAGGTCAGCAGTTCTTC
TRBJ2-1	-	-	TRBV11-2	CASSSGRMWRGPGNEQFF	TGTGCCAGCAGCTCAGGGAGGATGTGGAGGGGGCCGGGTAATGAGCAGTTCTTC
TRBJ1-1	-	-	TRBV5-1	CASSYGRSTSGNTEAFF	TGCGCCAGCAGCTACGGTAGGTCCACTAGTGGGAACACTGAAGCTTTCTTT
TRBJ2-1	-	-	TRBV28	CASSLAYNEQFF	TGTGCCAGCAGTTTAGCGTACAATGAGCAGTTCTTC
TRBJ2-3	-	-	TRBV30	CAWSRGLWDSQSPSTDTQYF	TGTGCCTGGAGTCGAGGACTGTGGGACTCCCAGAGCCCTAGCACAGATACGCAGTATTTT
TRBJ2-7	-	TRBD1	TRBV6-1	CASTPGQGAYEQYF	TGTGCCAGCACTCCGGGACAGGGGGCCTACGAGCAGTACTTC
TRBJ1-6	-	-	TRBV30	CAWSVRGSYNSPLHF	TGTGCCTGGAGCGTCAGGGGCTCCTATAATTCACCCCTCCACTTT
TRBJ2-1	-	TRBD1	TRBV6-1	CASSEDSGTGSYYEQFF	TGTGCCAGCAGTGAAGACTCCGGGACAGGGTCGTACTATGAGCAGTTCTTC
TRBJ1-6	-	TRBD1	TRBV6-5	CASSWDRDNSPLHF	TGTGCCAGCAGTTGGGACAGGGATAATTCACCCCTCCACTTT
TRBJ2-7	-	-	TRBV27	CASSSGSSYEQYF	TGTGCCAGCAGTTCGGGTAGCTCCTACGAGCAATACTTC
TRBJ1-1	-	-	TRBV7-9	CASSLEAGTEAFF	TGTGCCAGCAGCTTAGAAGCAGGGACTGAAGCTTTCTTT
TRBJ2-2	-	-	TRBV27	CATQSQYTGELFF	TGTGCCACCCAGTCACAGTACACCGGGGAGCTGTTTTTT
TRBJ1-3	-	-	TRBV9	CASSGGYSSGNTIYF	TGTGCCAGCAGTGGGGGGTATAGCTCTGGAAACACCATATATTTT
TRBJ1-2	once	-	TRBV5-4	CASSSSAGGGYTF	TGTGCCAGCAGCTCAAGTGCCGGGGGGGGCTACACCTTC
TRBJ2-1	-	TRBD2	TRBV5-1	CASSLSGIGVDNEQFF	TGCGCCAGCAGCTTAAGCGGGATTGGTGTCGACAATGAGCAGTTCTTC
TRBJ1-2	-	TRBD1	TRBV5-1	CASSPDRGKGYTF	TGCGCCAGCAGCCCCGACAGGGGAAAGGGCTACACCTTC
TRBJ1-5	-	-	TRBV6-5	CASKERGNQPQHF	TGTGCCAGCAAAGAACGGGGCAATCAGCCCCAGCATTTT
TRBJ2-1	-	TRBD2	TRBV30	CAWSVSASGILLSYNEQFF	TGTGCCTGGAGTGTTAGTGCTAGCGGGATCCTATTATCCTACAATGAGCAGTTCTTC
TRBJ2-7	-	-	TRBV5-5	CASSFGSRAYEQYF	TGTGCCAGCAGCTTCGGGAGTAGGGCCTACGAGCAGTACTTC
TRBJ2-3	-	TRBD1	TRBV27	CASSLRGRSPDTQYF	TGTGCCAGCAGTTTAAGGGGGCGGTCCCCAGATACGCAGTATTTT
TRBJ2-5	-	TRBD1	TRBV28	CASSNRGQETQYF	TGTGCCAGCAGCAACAGGGGCCAAGAGACCCAGTACTTC
TRBJ1-2	-	TRBD1	TRBV20-1	CSAKRGLGYTF	TGCAGTGCTAAGAGGGGGCTTGGCTACACCTTC